This T cell receptor (beta chain) came from a study of blood T cell repertoires in COVID-19. Study summary: The samples span acute and convalescent COVID-19 from the United States, Italy and Spain. T cells, B-cell-depleted T cells, or PBMCs provided the cDNA or gDNA that served as material.

In the case of this clone: At the DNA level, this CDR3 is encoded by other sequences in the same sample as well.

CDR3 size: 14 residues. The junction had 1 base not matched to a gene; V was cut back by 0 bases and J by 2 bases. Germline loops: CDR1 SGDLS, CDR2 YYNGEE. Clones were sequenced by immunoSEQ multiplex PCR, and TCRdb holds only the in-frame ones, with some missing. The sample includes 180,000 or so clones, more than 80% of them seen just once. In Seattle, patients joined the study during active infection and were tracked longitudinally. This TCR was sampled from a woman between 40 and 50 years old with COVID-19, enrolled during active disease. The specimen sequenced was peripheral blood. The chain has TRBV9 and TRBJ1-1; TRBD1 matches 7 bases. The CDR3: CASSVGQGNTEAFF. In DNA form, the CDR3 reads TGTGCCAGCAGCGTAGGACAGGGCAACACTGAAGCTTTCTTT.